This TCR beta chain was sequenced for a study of blood T cell repertoires in COVID-19. Overall study context: Donors in the United States, Italy and Spain gave samples during acute or convalescent COVID-19. PBMCs, B-cell-depleted T cells, or T cells were the source of the cDNA or gDNA that made up the material.

Original data processing: Cell counts per sample came from amplifying reference gene primers. The assay was immunoSEQ multiplex PCR, and TCRdb's table has in-frame clones only and misses some. The V and J calls and clone size were taken over from that table, and D and trimming were inferred from the DNA. The sample shows about 190,000 clones, 70% to 90% of them seen only once. Deletions cut 5 bases from V and 5 bases from J, with 10 bases between. CDR1 SGHTA and CDR2 FQGTGA come from the germline V gene. The CDR3 runs to 13 residues. The sequence derives from a woman between 40 and 55 years old who had recovered from COVID-19. This chain joins TRBV7-3 and TRBJ1-5, with D hard to call. The sample consisted of peripheral blood. This CDR3 reads CASSAYEDQPQHF. CDR3 DNA sequence: TGTGCCAGCAGCGCCTACGAGGATCAGCCCCAGCATTTT.